This T cell receptor beta chain was captured by sequencing in a study of blood T cell repertoires in COVID-19 (dated by TCRdb to 2018 to 2021). The study in broad terms: Samples covering the acute and convalescent phases of COVID-19 were provided by collaborators in the United States, Italy and Spain. The prospective study material was composed of cDNA or gDNA derived from T cells, B-cell-depleted T cells, or PBMCs. The dataset comprised deeply sampled blood TCRbeta repertoires from subjects exposed to, actively infected with, or recovered from COVID-19. A freely available public database, intended as a resource for researchers studying the immune response to SARS-CoV-2, is where the repertoires were released. Samples came from the ongoing ImmuneRACE study (first 160 participants) plus 1,254 subjects from 6 global collaborators. A de-identified subject ID, COVID-19 status, age in years and sex were almost always included in the sample metadata. Where available, HLA class I and class II types were obtained from metadata supplied by the sample provider rather than from assay-based typing. The study at large found these results: Clinical and demographic metadata were provided uncurated, with the amount varying by source and participant.

This clone was seen a single time. The specificity of this receptor is unknown. Qualities for individual bases were not recorded, and no much larger clone is one base off. Enrolling through a virtual design, the prospective study's participants ranged in age from roughly 18 to 95 years and lived across about two dozen United States geographic areas. To assign participants to cohorts, the prospective study relied on clinical history that participants themselves reported in a screening survey and a study questionnaire. Exposed participants had been in contact, within 2 weeks of entering the study, with a person who had a PCR-confirmed or clinician-diagnosed case of COVID-19. Mobile phlebotomists in the prospective study collected whole blood, serum and a nasopharyngeal or oropharyngeal swab from every participant. Over a roughly 2-month period, participants in the prospective study had the option of providing additional blood draws and questionnaires. Blood samples from the prospective study were shipped frozen or at room temperature prior to DNA extraction.

TCRbeta CDR3 regions were amplified from genomic DNA using the immunoSEQ Assay, a bias-controlled multiplex PCR. Regarding the original processing steps: The number of nucleated cells in each sample was estimated by amplification of reference gene primers within the assay. To quantify the absolute abundance of each unique TCRbeta CDR3 rearrangement, sequence reads were collapsed and filtered. For each sample, productive Simpson clonality was calculated by taking the square root of Simpson's diversity index across productive rearrangements. TCRdb's version of the immuneACCESS table is confined to in-frame rearrangements and falls short of the full clone set. An unresolved V gene accounts for under half of the shortfall where checked; the remainder is of unknown origin. That table supplies the V and J calls and clone size; D and trimming were determined from the DNA. The sample data list some 320,000 clones, and 85% of these were observed just once. Together, the top ten hold under 2% of the sample.

Sequencing was done on a sample of PBMCs or T cells enriched from blood (not recorded which). The sequence came from a woman aged 25 to 39 who had been exposed to COVID-19.

In nucleotides, the sequence is TGTGCCAGCACCGAGGATCCGGGACACAATCAAGAGACCCAGTACTTC. This codes for CASTEDPGHNQETQYF. Recombination linked TRBV5-5 to TRBJ2-5; 6 matching bases give a weak D call of TRBD1. CDR1 and CDR2, looked up from the germline V gene (reference sequence), are SGHKS and YYEKEE. V is pared back by 6 bases and J by 2 bases, with 20 bases lying between the germline termini. From cysteine to phenylalanine, the CDR3 is 16 amino acids long. CDR3 DNA only is kept here, 48 bases in frame from base 1.